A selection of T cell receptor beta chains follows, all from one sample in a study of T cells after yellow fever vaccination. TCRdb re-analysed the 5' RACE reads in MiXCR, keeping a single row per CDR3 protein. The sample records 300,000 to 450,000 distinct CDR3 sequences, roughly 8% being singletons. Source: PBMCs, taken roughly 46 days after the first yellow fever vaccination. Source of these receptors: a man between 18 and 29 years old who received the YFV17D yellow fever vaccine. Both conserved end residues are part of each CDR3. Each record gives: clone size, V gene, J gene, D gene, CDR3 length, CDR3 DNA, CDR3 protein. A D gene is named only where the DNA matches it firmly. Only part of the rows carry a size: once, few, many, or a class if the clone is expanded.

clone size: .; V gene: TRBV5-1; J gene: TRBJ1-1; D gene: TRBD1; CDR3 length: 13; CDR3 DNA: TGCGCCAGCAGCGCGGGACAGGGCACTGAAGCTTTCTTT; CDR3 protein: CASSAGQGTEAFF
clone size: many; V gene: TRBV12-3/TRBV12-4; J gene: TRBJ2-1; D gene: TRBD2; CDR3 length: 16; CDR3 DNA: TGTGCCAGCAGTTCCCGGGGGGGCGGGGGTGCCGATGAGCAGTTCTTC; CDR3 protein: CASSSRGGGGADEQFF
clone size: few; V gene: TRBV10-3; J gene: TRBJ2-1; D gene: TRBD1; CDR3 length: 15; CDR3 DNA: TGTGCCATCAGGGCGGACAGGAGCTCCTACAATGAGCAGTTCTTC; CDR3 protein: CAIRADRSSYNEQFF
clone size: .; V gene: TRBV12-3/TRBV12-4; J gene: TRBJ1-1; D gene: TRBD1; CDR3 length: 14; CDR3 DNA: TGTGCCAGCAGTTTAACCAGGGGGCTGGGTGAAGCTTTCTTT; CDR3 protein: CASSLTRGLGEAFF
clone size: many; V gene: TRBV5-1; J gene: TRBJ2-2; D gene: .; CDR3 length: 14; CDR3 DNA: TGCGCCAGCAGCAATTCTCCCGGCACCGGGGAGCTGTTTTTT; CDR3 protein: CASSNSPGTGELFF
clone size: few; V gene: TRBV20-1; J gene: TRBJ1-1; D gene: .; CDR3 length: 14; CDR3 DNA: TGCAGTGCTAGAGGAGTACAGGAAGTCACTGAAGCTTTCTTT; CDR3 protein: CSARGVQEVTEAFF
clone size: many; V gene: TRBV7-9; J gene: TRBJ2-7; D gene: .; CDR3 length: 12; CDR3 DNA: TGTGCCAGCAGCCTAGACTTCGACGAGCAGTACTTC; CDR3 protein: CASSLDFDEQYF
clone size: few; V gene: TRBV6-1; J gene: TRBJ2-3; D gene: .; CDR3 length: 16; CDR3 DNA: TGTGCCAGCAGTACGGGGCCGGCCATCAGCACAGATACGCAGTATTTT; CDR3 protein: CASSTGPAISTDTQYF
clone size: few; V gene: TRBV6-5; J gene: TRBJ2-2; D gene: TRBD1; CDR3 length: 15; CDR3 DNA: TGTGCCAGCAGATACGGGACAGGAGAGCCCGGGGAGCTGTTTTTT; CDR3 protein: CASRYGTGEPGELFF
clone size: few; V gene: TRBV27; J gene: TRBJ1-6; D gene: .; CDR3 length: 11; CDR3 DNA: TGTGCCAGTGACAAGGCTTCACCCCTCCACTTT; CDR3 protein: CASDKASPLHF
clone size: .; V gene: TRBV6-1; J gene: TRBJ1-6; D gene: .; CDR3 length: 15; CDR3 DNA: TGTGCCAGCAGGGGGCAGGGGATTTATAATTCACCCCTCCACTTT; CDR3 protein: CASRGQGIYNSPLHF
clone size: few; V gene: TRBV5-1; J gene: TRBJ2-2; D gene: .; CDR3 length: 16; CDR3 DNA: TGCGCCAGCAGCGGCTCGCCTACTCGGGACACCGGGGAGCTGTTTTTT; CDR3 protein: CASSGSPTRDTGELFF
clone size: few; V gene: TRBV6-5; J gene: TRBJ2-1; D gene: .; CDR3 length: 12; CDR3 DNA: TGTGCCAGCAGTTCCCCAGGGCCTGAGCAGTTCTTC; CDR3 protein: CASSSPGPEQFF
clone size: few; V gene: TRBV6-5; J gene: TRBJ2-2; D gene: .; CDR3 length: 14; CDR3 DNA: TGTGCCAGCAGTTACTCGATCTACACCGGGGAGCTGTTTTTT; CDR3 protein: CASSYSIYTGELFF
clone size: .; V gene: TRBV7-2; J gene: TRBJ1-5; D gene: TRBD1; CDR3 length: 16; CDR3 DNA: TGTGCCAGCAGCTTAGTAGGGACAGGTAACAATCAGCCCCAGCATTTT; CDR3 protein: CASSLVGTGNNQPQHF
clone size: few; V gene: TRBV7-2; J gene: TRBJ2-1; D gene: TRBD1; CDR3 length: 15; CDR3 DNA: TGTGCCAGCAGCCCCGGGACAGGGACCAACAATGAGCAGTTCTTC; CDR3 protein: CASSPGTGTNNEQFF
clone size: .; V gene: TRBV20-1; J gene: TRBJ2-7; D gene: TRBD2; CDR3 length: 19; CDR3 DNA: TGCAGTGCGAGCCCCGCCGGGACTAGCGGAATCTATAATTACTACGAGCAGTACTTC; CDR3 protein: CSASPAGTSGIYNYYEQYF
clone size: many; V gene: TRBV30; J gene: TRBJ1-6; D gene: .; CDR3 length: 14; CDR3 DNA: TGTGCCTGGAATGTCTGGGGTGAGGATTCACCCCTCCACTTT; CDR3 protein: CAWNVWGEDSPLHF
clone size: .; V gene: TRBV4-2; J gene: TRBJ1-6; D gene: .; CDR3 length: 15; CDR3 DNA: TGTGCCAGTGACCTCGAAGGGAGGAATAATTCACCCCTCCACTTT; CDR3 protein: CASDLEGRNNSPLHF
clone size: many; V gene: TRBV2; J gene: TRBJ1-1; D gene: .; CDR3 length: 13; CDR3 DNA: TGTGCCAGCACGGGGGGCGCGGGCACTGAAGCTTTCTTT; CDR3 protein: CASTGGAGTEAFF
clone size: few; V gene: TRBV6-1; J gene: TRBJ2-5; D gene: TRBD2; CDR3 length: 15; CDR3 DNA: TGTGCCAGCAGCACCCCGGGACTAGTTCAAGAGACCCAGTACTTC; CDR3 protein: CASSTPGLVQETQYF
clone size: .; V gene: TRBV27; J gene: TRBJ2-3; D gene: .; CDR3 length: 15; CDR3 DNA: TGTGCCAGCAGTTCCGGGGTGTCCAGCACAGATACGCAGTATTTT; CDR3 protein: CASSSGVSSTDTQYF
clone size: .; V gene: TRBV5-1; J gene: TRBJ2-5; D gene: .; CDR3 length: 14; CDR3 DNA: TGCGCCAGCAGCTTTCGGTTCAGCCAAGAGACCCAGTACTTC; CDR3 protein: CASSFRFSQETQYF
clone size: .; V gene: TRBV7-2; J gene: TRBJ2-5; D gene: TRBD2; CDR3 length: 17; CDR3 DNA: TGTGCCAGCAGCCTGGGGACTAGCGGGGGTGGCAGAGAGACCCAGTACTTC; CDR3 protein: CASSLGTSGGGRETQYF
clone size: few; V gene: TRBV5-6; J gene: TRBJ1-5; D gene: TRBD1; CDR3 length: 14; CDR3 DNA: TGTGCCAGCAGCCGAGACAGGGGTAGTCAGCCCCAGCATTTT; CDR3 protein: CASSRDRGSQPQHF
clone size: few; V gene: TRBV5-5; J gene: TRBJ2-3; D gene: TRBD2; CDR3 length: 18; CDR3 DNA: TGTGCCAGCAGCTTGTCGGGTTACGAGCGGGGGGTCACAGATACGCAGTATTTT; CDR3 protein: CASSLSGYERGVTDTQYF
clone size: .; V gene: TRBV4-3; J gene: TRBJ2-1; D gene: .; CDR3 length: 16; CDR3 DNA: TGCGCCAGCAGCCAAGGAACAGGAAGCCTCTACAATGAGCAGTTCTTC; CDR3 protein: CASSQGTGSLYNEQFF
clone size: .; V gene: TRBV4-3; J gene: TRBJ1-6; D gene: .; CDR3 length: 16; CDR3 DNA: TGCGCCAGCAGCCAAGATAAACAGTCCTATAATTCACCCCTCCACTTT; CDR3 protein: CASSQDKQSYNSPLHF
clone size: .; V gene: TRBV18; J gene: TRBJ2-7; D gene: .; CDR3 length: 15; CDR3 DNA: TGTGCCAGCTCACCACTAGGCGACCGAGGTTACCAGCAGTACTTC; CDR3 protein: CASSPLGDRGYQQYF
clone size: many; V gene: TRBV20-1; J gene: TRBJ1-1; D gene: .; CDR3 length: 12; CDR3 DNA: TGCAGTGCTTACGACAGGCACACTGAAGCTTTCTTT; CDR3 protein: CSAYDRHTEAFF
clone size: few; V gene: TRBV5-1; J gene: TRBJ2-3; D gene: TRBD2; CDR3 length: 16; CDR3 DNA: TGCGCCAGCAGCTACAGGGGACTAGCGGGCACAGATACGCAGTATTTT; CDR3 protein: CASSYRGLAGTDTQYF
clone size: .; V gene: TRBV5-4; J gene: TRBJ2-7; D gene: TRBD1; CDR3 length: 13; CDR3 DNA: TGTGCCAGCAGCGAGGGACAGGGTTTGGTGCAGTACTTC; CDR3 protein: CASSEGQGLVQYF
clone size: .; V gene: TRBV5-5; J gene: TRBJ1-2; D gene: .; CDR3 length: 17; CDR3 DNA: TGTGCCAGCAGCTTGGACGTACGTGACAGCTATAACTATGGCTACACCTTC; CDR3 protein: CASSLDVRDSYNYGYTF
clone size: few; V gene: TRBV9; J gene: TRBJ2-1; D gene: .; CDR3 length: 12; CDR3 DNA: TGTGCCAGCAGCGTAGGGGACCACCCTAGGTCCTTC; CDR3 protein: CASSVGDHPRSF
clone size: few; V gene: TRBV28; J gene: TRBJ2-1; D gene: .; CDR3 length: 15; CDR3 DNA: TGTGCCAGCAGTTTATCTGGGCATCGACGTGGTGAGCAGTTCTTC; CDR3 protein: CASSLSGHRRGEQFF
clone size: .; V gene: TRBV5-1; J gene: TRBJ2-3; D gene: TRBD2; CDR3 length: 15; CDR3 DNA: TGCGCCAGCAGGTTAACTAGCGGGGCGACAGATACGCAGTATTTT; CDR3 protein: CASRLTSGATDTQYF
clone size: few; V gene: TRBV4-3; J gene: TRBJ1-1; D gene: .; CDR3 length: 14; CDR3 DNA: TGCGCCAGCAGCCTTAGGGCGACCCGAAGGGAGGCTTTCTTT; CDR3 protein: CASSLRATRREAFF
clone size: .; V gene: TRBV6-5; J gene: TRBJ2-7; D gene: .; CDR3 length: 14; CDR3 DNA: TGTGCCAGCAGTTACTCGGAGAGGACTTACGAGCAGTACTTC; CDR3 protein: CASSYSERTYEQYF
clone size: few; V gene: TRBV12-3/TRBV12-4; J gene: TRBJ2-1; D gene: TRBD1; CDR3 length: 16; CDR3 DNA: TGTGCCAGCAGATTTGGACAGGGGGTTCCCTACAATGAGCAGTTCTTC; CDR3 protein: CASRFGQGVPYNEQFF
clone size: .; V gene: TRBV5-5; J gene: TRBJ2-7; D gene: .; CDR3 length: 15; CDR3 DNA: TGTGCCAGCAGCTGGGACGGACAGACGCCCTACGAGCAGTACTTC; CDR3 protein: CASSWDGQTPYEQYF